This T cell receptor beta chain was sequenced for a study of beta chain features in type 1 diabetes. The study's findings and limits: A definitive answer on HLA type influencing TCRB rearrangement was not reached here.

The V and J ends lost 5 bases and 2 bases, in that order; junction bases with no gene match: 5. Germline loops: CDR1 SGHTA, CDR2 FQGNSA. This CDR3 region has 16 residues. The study reverse transcribed the entire isolated RNA, so it sequenced expressed TCRB transcripts. Sequencing used immunoSEQ multiplex PCR; TCRdb keeps in-frame clones, though not all of them. The sample has 450,000 to 550,000 clones; roughly 30% are singletons. The table lists this clone with a few counts. Its specificity is not known. In total, each donor contributed a single heparinised blood draw that averaged roughly 100 mL. The chain couples TRBV7-2 to TRBJ2-6, with TRBD1 matching over 8 bases. The sequence came from a man aged 18 to 35 in good health. The sequencing input was naive CD4+ T cells from blood. Written as DNA, the CDR3 is TGTGCCAGCAGCACGGACAGGGTAACTGGGGCCAACGTCCTGACTTTC. Translating it yields CASSTDRVTGANVLTF. Variable domain in full (rest from reference TRBV7-2 and TRBJ2-6): GAGVSQSPSNKVTEKGKDVELRCDPISGHTALYWYRQSLGQGLEFLIYFQGNSAPDKSGLPSDRFSAERTGGSVSTLTIQRTQQEDSAVYLCASSTDRVTGANVLTFGAGSRLTVL.